One sample yielded the 27 T cell receptor beta chains listed below, sequenced in a study of cytomegalovirus exposure and HLA in healthy donors. PCR primers comprised 60 Vbeta and 13 Jbeta primers. TCRdb's copy holds only in-frame clones and misses some; the assay was immunoSEQ multiplex PCR. The sample holds about 150,000 clones; approximately 81% are singletons and the top ten take 1.3%. The specimen sequenced was PBMCs. All receptors come from a man over 45 in good health and CMV-seropositive.

The V and J genes are TRBV5-4 and TRBJ2-1; TRBD2 agrees at 7 bases. CDR3 length equals 20 residues. CDR1 and CDR2 from the germline V gene are SGHNT and YYREEE (reference sequence). Losses at the gene ends were 4 bases for V and 7 bases for J; bases not matched to a gene: 26. CDR3 region: CASSPELMGGGRGRENEQFF. The CDR3 bases are TGTGCCAGCAGCCCGGAGCTCATGGGCGGGGGAAGGGGTAGGGAGAATGAGCAGTTCTTC.

This CDR3 is CASSRGQGSNQPQHF. In DNA, the CDR3 is TGTGCCAGCAGCCGCGGACAGGGAAGCAATCAGCCCCAGCATTTT. This sequence joins TRBV6-6 and TRBJ1-5, with 8 bases identical to TRBD1. V gave up 6 bases and J gave up 1 base; unmatched junction bases: 5. Germline V gene lookup returns CDR1 MNHNY and CDR2 SVGAGI (reference sequence). This CDR3 contains 15 residues.

This clone has just one count. The chain employs TRBV15 and TRBJ1-5; D unclear. Germline loops: CDR1 LNHNV, CDR2 YYDKDF (reference sequence). Trimming left V 1 base short and J 0 bases short, with 7 bases between. The CDR3 covers 15 residues. Written as DNA, the CDR3 is TGTGCCACCAGCAGAGGAGGGAGTAGCAATCAGCCCCAGCATTTT. It specifies CATSRGGSSNQPQHF.

This clone was counted between two and nine times. This sequence joins TRBV29-1 and TRBJ1-2; perhaps TRBD1 as D (6 bases). The V and J ends lost 7 bases and 4 bases respectively, with 19 bases between them. Germline lookup yields CDR1 SQVTM and CDR2 ANQGSEA. The CDR3 loop spans 14 amino acids. In DNA form, the CDR3 reads TGCAGCGCAGAACCGGCAGGGGAGGGCTATGGCTACACCTTC. Translating gives CSAEPAGEGYGYTF.

CDR3 coding DNA: TGTGCCACCAGCAGAGTCCCCGGTAACACCATATATTTT. Translating gives CATSRVPGNTIYF. The rearrangement links TRBV15 to TRBJ1-3; D remains unclear. This CDR3 region has 13 residues. V lost 1 base and J 7 bases, leaving 8 bases between the germline ends. Germline V gives CDR1 LNHNV, CDR2 YYDKDF (reference sequence).

The V call is TRBV6-1, the J call TRBJ2-7; 13 bases agree with TRBD2. Germline CDR1 reads MNHNS; CDR2 reads SASEGT. This CDR3 region has 15 residues. The V gene end was trimmed by 8 bases and the J gene end by 4 bases; junction bases not matched to a gene: 8. The CDR3 sequence: CASASGLAGPYEQYF. CDR3 nucleotide sequence: TGTGCCAGCGCATCGGGACTAGCGGGGCCTTACGAGCAGTACTTC.

This chain uses TRBV7-8 with TRBJ2-7, with a possible D match to TRBD1 (5 bases). This CDR3 contains 13 residues. V was trimmed by 6 bases and J by 3 bases, leaving 12 bases between them. Germline CDR1 and CDR2: SGHVS and FQNEAQ. Written as DNA, the CDR3 is TGTGCCAGCAGATCTGGGGCAGGCTACGAGCAGTACTTC. As protein: CASRSGAGYEQYF.

This clone was seen just once. The genes are TRBV2 and TRBJ2-2; D uncertain. Germline CDR1 and CDR2: SNHLY and FYNNEI. The germline V and J ends were trimmed by 4 bases and 3 bases, with 3 bases remaining between them. The CDR3 consists of 12 residues. The CDR3 region is CASSADTGELFF. Written as DNA, the CDR3 is TGTGCCAGCAGTGCTGACACCGGGGAGCTGTTTTTT. The variable domain in full, completed from reference TRBV2 and TRBJ2-2, reads EPEVTQTPSHQVTQMGQEVILRCVPISNHLYFYWYRQILGQKVEFLVSFYNNEISEKSEIFDDQFSVERPDGSNFTLKIRSTKLEDSAMYFCASSADTGELFFGEGSRLTVL.

The CDR3 sequence is CASSGTGGISGANVLTF. Written as DNA, the CDR3 is TGTGCCAGCTCAGGGACAGGGGGGATCTCTGGGGCCAACGTCCTGACTTTC. The V gene is TRBV18, the J gene TRBJ2-6; 11 bases are shared with TRBD1. The length of the CDR3 is 17 residues. Germline V gene data show CDR1 as KGHSH and CDR2 as LQKENI. Losses at the gene ends were 5 bases for V and 0 bases for J; bases not matched to a gene: 3. Combining the CDR3 with reference TRBV18 and TRBJ2-6 gives the whole variable domain NAGVMQNPRHLVRRRGQEARLRCSPMKGHSHVYWYRQLPEEGLKFMVYLQKENIIDESGMPKERFSAEFPKEGPSILRIQQVVRGDSAAYFCASSGTGGISGANVLTFGAGSRLTVL.

The rearrangement uses TRBV4-1 and TRBJ1-2; D is perhaps TRBD1 (5 bases). The CDR3 totals 15 residues. Trimming shortened V by 0 bases and J by 4 bases, and 12 bases separated the two germline ends. From germline, CDR1 is MGHRA and CDR2 YSYEKL. The CDR3 DNA follows: TGCGCCAGCAGCCAAGATGTAAGGCAGGGCTATGGCTACACCTTC. Its protein is CASSQDVRQGYGYTF.

The V call is TRBV27, the J call TRBJ2-1, with 7 bases aligning to TRBD2. The germline gives CDR1 MNHEY, CDR2 SMNVEV (reference sequence). The V segment lost 2 bases and the J segment 4 bases; nucleotides outside the gene matches: 5. The CDR3 consists of 15 residues. The CDR3 DNA sequence: TGTGCCAGCAGTTTAATGGCGGGAGCTTACAATGAGCAGTTCTTC. As protein: CASSLMAGAYNEQFF.

The V and J genes are TRBV7-3 and TRBJ1-1; no clear D gene. Trimming shortened V by 5 bases and J by 1 base, and 11 bases separated the two germline ends. CDR1 SGHTA and CDR2 FQGTGA come from the germline V gene. The CDR3 consists of 14 residues. The CDR3: CASSPGGRNTEAFF. DNA of the CDR3: TGTGCCAGCAGCCCGGGAGGGAGGAACACTGAAGCTTTCTTT. Full variable domain (remainder filled in from reference TRBV7-3 and TRBJ1-1): GAGVSQTPSNKVTEKGKYVELRCDPISGHTALYWYRQSLGQGPEFLIYFQGTGAADDSGLPNDRFFAVRPEGSVSTLKIQRTERGDSAVYLCASSPGGRNTEAFFGQGTRLTVV.

About this clone: The same CDR3 arises from other DNA sequences in this sample as well. The chain recombines TRBV18 with TRBJ2-2; 7 nucleotides match TRBD2. This CDR3 is built from 15 residues. After removal of 3 bases from V and 2 bases from J, the junction contained 3 bases not matched to a gene. Per the germline V gene, CDR1 is KGHSH and CDR2 is LQKENI. The CDR3 sequence: CASSPLAVNTGELFF. CDR3 bases: TGTGCCAGCTCACCCCTAGCGGTCAACACCGGGGAGCTGTTTTTT. Together with reference TRBV18 and TRBJ2-2, the CDR3 gives the full variable domain: NAGVMQNPRHLVRRRGQEARLRCSPMKGHSHVYWYRQLPEEGLKFMVYLQKENIIDESGMPKERFSAEFPKEGPSILRIQQVVRGDSAAYFCASSPLAVNTGELFFGEGSRLTVL.

The chain has TRBV7-2 and TRBJ2-2; 8 nucleotides agree with TRBD2. V shed 8 bases, J shed 0 bases, and the junction held 8 bases outside the gene matches. The CDR3 has 16 residues. Germline CDR1 is SGHTA and CDR2 is FQGNSA. As DNA, the CDR3 is TGTGCCAGCCGCCAGCGGGAGAGAACGAACACCGGGGAGCTGTTTTTT. Amino acids: CASRQRERTNTGELFF.

This clone has only a few counts. The rearrangement links TRBV2 to TRBJ2-3; D is ambiguous. V dropped 2 bases and J dropped 2 bases, with 11 bases sitting between them. From germline, CDR1 is SNHLY and CDR2 FYNNEI. This CDR3 has 15 amino acids. CDR3 coding DNA: TGTGCCAGCAGTGAATCCCGGGTAACCACAGATACGCAGTATTTT. Encoded protein: CASSESRVTTDTQYF.

A word on this clone: At the DNA level, this CDR3 is encoded by other sequences in the same sample as well. V is TRBV18 and J is TRBJ1-4, with 11 bases matching TRBD1. J gave up 5 bases and V 1 base, and 3 bases lay outside the gene matches. This CDR3 has 16 amino acids. Germline V gene data show CDR1 as KGHSH and CDR2 as LQKENI. In DNA, the CDR3 is TGTGCCAGCTCACCACGGGGGACAGGGGGAAATGAAAAACTGTTTTTT. It codes for CASSPRGTGGNEKLFF.

In regard to this clone: Other DNA variants within this sample encode the same CDR3. The chain combines TRBV7-2 with TRBJ2-1, with TRBD2 identical over 9 bases. This CDR3 region has 14 residues. With V trimmed by 5 bases and J by 5 bases, 4 bases remained unmatched. CDR1 is SGHTA and CDR2 is FQGNSA in the germline V gene. CDR3 in amino acids: CASSPGLANNEQFF. Written as DNA, the CDR3 is TGTGCCAGCAGCCCCGGACTAGCGAACAATGAGCAGTTCTTC.

The chain links TRBV29-1 to TRBJ2-7, with D maybe TRBD1 (5 bases). Trimming left V 6 bases short and J 3 bases short, with 15 bases between. The CDR3 loop spans 13 amino acids. Germline-derived CDR1 and CDR2 are SQVTM and ANQGSEA. This CDR3 is CSVSSRAHYEQYF. The CDR3 region has the DNA TGCAGCGTCTCGAGCAGGGCCCACTACGAGCAGTACTTC.

The chain uses TRBV10-3 and TRBJ1-5, with D possibly matching TRBD1 (5 bases). The V end lost 10 bases, the J end lost 4 bases, and 20 bases lay between the germline ends. Germline assignment: CDR1 ENHRY and CDR2 SYGVKD. CDR3 length equals 15 residues. The CDR3 nucleotides read TGTGCCACCAAGGGCCAAACCGGGGGAAATCAGCCCCAGCATTTT. Its protein product is CATKGQTGGNQPQHF.

V gene TRBV7-9 combines with J gene TRBJ1-1; 7 nucleotides line up with TRBD1. CDR3 length: 12 residues. Germline CDR1 reads SEHNR; CDR2 reads FQNEAQ (reference sequence). V dropped 5 bases and J dropped 6; count of bases not matched to a gene: 3. The CDR3: CASSLGTAEAFF. CDR3 nucleotide sequence: TGTGCCAGCAGCCTCGGGACAGCTGAAGCTTTCTTT.

The chain has TRBV4-3 and TRBJ2-4; 7 bases line up with TRBD1. The CDR3 is 15 residues long. V lost 1 base to trimming and J lost 1 base; unmatched junction nucleotides: 1. Germline V lookup: CDR1 LGHNA, CDR2 YSLEER. DNA for the CDR3: TGCGCCAGCAGCCAAGTCAGGGGGGCCAAAAACATTCAGTACTTC. Translation gives CASSQVRGAKNIQYF.

On this clone: The sample contains more than one DNA sequence encoding this CDR3. The genes are TRBV30 and TRBJ2-5; D not certain. The CDR3 contains 13 residues. V was trimmed by 1 base and J by 1 base, leaving 7 bases between them. Per the germline V gene, CDR1 is GTSNPN and CDR2 is SVGIG (reference sequence). The CDR3 nucleotides read TGTGCCTGGAGTGCTGGGCTCCAAGAGACCCAGTACTTC. Its protein is CAWSAGLQETQYF.

This clone was picked up a small number of times. This chain links TRBV5-1 with TRBJ2-7, with TRBD1 matching 9 bases. Looked up from germline, CDR1 is SGHRS and CDR2 is YFSETQ. This CDR3 comprises 17 residues. V shed 0 bases and J 4 bases; nucleotides not matched to a gene: 11. CDR3 DNA sequence: TGCGCCAGCAGCTTGGCCCCCAGTGGGACAGGGCCGTACGAGCAGTACTTC. Residues: CASSLAPSGTGPYEQYF.

The chain carries TRBV30 and TRBJ2-7; D perhaps matches TRBD1 (6 bases). Trimming pared 0 bases from V and 2 bases from J, leaving 14 bases between. Germline V gene lookup returns CDR1 GTSNPN and CDR2 SVGIG (reference sequence). CDR3 length: 15 amino acids. CDR3 coding DNA: TGTGCCTGGAGTGTCACAGGGAGAGTACCCTACGAGCAGTACTTC. Encoded protein: CAWSVTGRVPYEQYF.

V usage is TRBV19 and J usage is TRBJ2-1; 12 nucleotides agree with TRBD2. Germline CDR1 and CDR2: LNHDA and SQIVND (reference sequence). The V and J ends lost 5 bases and 7 bases, in that order; junction bases with no gene match: 3. CDR3 length equals 14 residues. CDR3 bases: TGTGCCAGTAGTTCGACTAGCGGGGGTAATGAGCAGTTCTTC. Its translation is CASSSTSGGNEQFF.

The V gene is TRBV27, the J gene TRBJ1-4, with 9 bases matching TRBD1. CDR3 length: 14 residues. V trimming: 5 bases; J trimming: 7 bases; junction bases outside the gene matches: 5. Germline values: CDR1 MNHEY, CDR2 SMNVEV (reference sequence). CDR3: CASSRDRVPEKLFF. Written as DNA, the CDR3 is TGTGCCAGCAGTCGGGACAGGGTTCCTGAAAAACTGTTTTTT.

V and J are TRBV28 and TRBJ2-7; 7 bases map to TRBD1. Germline CDR1 is MDHEN and CDR2 is SYDVKM. The CDR3 consists of 16 residues. Losses at the gene ends were 5 bases for V and 0 bases for J; bases not matched to a gene: 10. The CDR3 DNA sequence: TGTGCCAGCAGTCCTCCTCAGGGGGAAGGCTCCTACGAGCAGTACTTC. This sequence encodes CASSPPQGEGSYEQYF.